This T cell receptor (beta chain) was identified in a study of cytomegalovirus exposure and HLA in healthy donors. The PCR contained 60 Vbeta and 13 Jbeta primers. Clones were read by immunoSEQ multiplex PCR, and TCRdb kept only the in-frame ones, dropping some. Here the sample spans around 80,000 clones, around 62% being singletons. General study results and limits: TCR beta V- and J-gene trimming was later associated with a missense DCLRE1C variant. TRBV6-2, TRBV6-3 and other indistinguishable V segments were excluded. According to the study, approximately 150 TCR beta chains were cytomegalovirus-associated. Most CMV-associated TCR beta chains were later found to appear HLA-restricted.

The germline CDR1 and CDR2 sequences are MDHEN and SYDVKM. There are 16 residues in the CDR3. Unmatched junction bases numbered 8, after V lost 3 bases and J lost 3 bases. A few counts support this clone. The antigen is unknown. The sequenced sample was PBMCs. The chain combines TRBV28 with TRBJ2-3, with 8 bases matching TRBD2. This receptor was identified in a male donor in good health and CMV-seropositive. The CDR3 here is CASSLVLAATTDTQYF. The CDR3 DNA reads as TGTGCCAGCAGTTTGGTACTAGCGGCAACTACAGATACGCAGTATTTT. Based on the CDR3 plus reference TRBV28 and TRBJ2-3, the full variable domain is DVKVTQSSRYLVKRTGEKVFLECVQDMDHENMFWYRQDPGLGLRLIYFSYDVKMKEKGDIPEGYSVSREKKERFSLILESASTNQTSMYLCASSLVLAATTDTQYFGPGTRLTVL.